The rows below give T cell receptor beta chains drawn from one sample of a study of blood T cell repertoires in COVID-19. Some clones are missing from TCRdb's copy, which holds only in-frame ones; the method was immunoSEQ multiplex PCR. This table holds some 300,000 clones, roughly 90% found once. The sample was PBMCs or T cells enriched from blood (not recorded which). These TCRs come from a woman aged 25 to 39 who had recovered from COVID-19. Each CDR3 is given without its conserved first and last residue. Some rows have no size entry. The others give once, few or many, or a class for an expanded clone.

clone size	J gene	V gene	CDR3 length	CDR3 protein
-	TRBJ1-2	TRBV3-1/TRBV3-2	11	ASSLDSQYGYT
-	TRBJ2-5	TRBV6-2/TRBV6-3	14	ASSYPMGLPRETQY
-	TRBJ2-5	TRBV19	12	ASSLDREQETQY
-	TRBJ1-2	TRBV7-9	14	ASSLTGDSSGDGYT
-	TRBJ2-7	TRBV5-5	12	ASNREGVSYEQY
-	TRBJ2-2	TRBV5-8	11	ASSLFRTGELF
-	TRBJ2-2	TRBV9	13	ASSVWQVDTGELF
-	TRBJ1-1	TRBV7-9	13	ASSAPGGYNTEAF
-	TRBJ1-4	TRBV19	14	ASSMTLDRGREKLF
once	TRBJ2-6	TRBV14	13	ASSQSESGANVLT
-	TRBJ2-5	TRBV18	12	ASSLIPGGETQY
-	TRBJ2-1	TRBV5-1	12	ASSRDHPRDEQF
few	TRBJ1-5	TRBV10-3	14	AISESTSPPGQPLN
-	TRBJ2-5	TRBV9	12	ASSAQDRAETQY
-	TRBJ2-6	TRBV5-6	15	ASSDDRGLTGANVLT
-	TRBJ1-5	TRBV3-1/TRBV3-2	12	ASSQDQGNQPQH
-	TRBJ2-7	TRBV7-2	11	ASSQEGLGEQY
-	TRBJ2-7	TRBV2	14	ASGEWGGDWSYEQY
-	TRBJ2-5	TRBV5-1	15	ASSGVWGLWDQETQY
-	TRBJ1-6	TRBV5-3	14	ATYNKGSSYNSPLH
-	TRBJ2-7	TRBV6-5	13	ASGPLGRSSYEQY
-	TRBJ2-5	TRBV5-4	14	ASSQDGLAGQETQY
-	TRBJ1-5	TRBV28	16	ASSAPPGTGHSNQPQH
-	TRBJ2-3	TRBV2	10	ATGTSIDTQY
-	TRBJ2-3	TRBV6-2/TRBV6-3	12	ASSYVGHTDTQY
once	TRBJ1-2	TRBV28	13	ASRPHRGIGYGYT
-	TRBJ1-5	TRBV7-2	15	ASSLAIWPESNQPQH
once	TRBJ2-3	TRBV7-6	16	ASSLTTPLAGVGGTQY
-	TRBJ2-3	TRBV10-2	15	ASSVLLAGVGTDTQY
-	TRBJ1-1	TRBV18	14	ASSRRVGGENTEAF
-	TRBJ1-1	TRBV15	13	ATSRDLAQPSEAF
-	TRBJ2-5	TRBV2	11	ASSGEGGETQY
-	TRBJ1-3	TRBV29-1	13	SVGQGDLSGNTIY
-	TRBJ2-7	TRBV30	11	ALTWGLAGEQY
-	TRBJ1-3	TRBV9	13	ASSVGTGSGNTIY
-	TRBJ2-2	TRBV5-8	14	ASIPFGRENTGELF
once	TRBJ2-1	TRBV5-4	16	ASSSGLFRTSGHNEQF
-	TRBJ1-5	TRBV4-1	10	ASSQLGQPQH
-	TRBJ2-5	TRBV27	12	ASRVRGWGETQY
-	TRBJ1-2	TRBV12-3/TRBV12-4	9	ASSLRGGYT
-	TRBJ1-5	TRBV6-5	13	ASSYGTGGNQPQH
-	TRBJ1-1	TRBV19	16	ASSARPQHQGIGTEAF
once	TRBJ2-1	TRBV28	12	ASTIRGPYNEQF